These T cell receptor beta chains were read from a single sample in a study of blood T cell repertoires in COVID-19. Profiled with immunoSEQ multiplex PCR; TCRdb holds only in-frame clones, not every one. The table records 13,000 or so clones, 75% to 85% of them present only once. The sample was peripheral blood. These TCRs come from a human donor in a cohort sampled during active COVID-19. The CDR3 runs from the conserved cysteine through the conserved F or W. The D gene is left open where the match is weak.

>15|TRBD1|TRBJ1-1|TRBV7-9
TGTGCCAGCAGCTTATCGACAGGGAGGAACACTGAAGCTTTCTTT
CASSLSTGRNTEAFF
>14|NA|TRBJ1-1|TRBV5-1
TGCGCCAGCAGCTCGCGGACAGCGAACACTGAAGCTTTCTTT
CASSSRTANTEAFF
>14|TRBD1|TRBJ1-2|TRBV5-1
TGCGCCAGCAGCCGGACAGGGCCCACCTATGGCTACACCTTC
CASSRTGPTYGYTF
>17|TRBD2|TRBJ2-3|TRBV6-1
TGTGCCAGCAGTGAAGCTACTCTAGCGGACCCCACAGATACGCAGTATTTT
CASSEATLADPTDTQYF
>15|NA|TRBJ2-6|TRBV5-5
TGTGCCAGCAGCTTGGCGGGTGCTGGGGCCAACGTCCTGACTTTC
CASSLAGAGANVLTF
>16|NA|TRBJ2-1|TRBV11-2
TGTGCCAGCAGCTTATTATCGGCTAGCTCCTACAATGAGCAGTTCTTC
CASSLLSASSYNEQFF
>14|TRBD2|TRBJ2-1|TRBV5-4
TGTGCCAGCAGTAGCGGGGGAGGGAACAATGAGCAGTTCTTC
CASSSGGGNNEQFF
>15|TRBD1|TRBJ2-7|TRBV6-5
TGTGCCAGCAGTTACTATGGGACAGGCCCCTACGAGCAGTACTTC
CASSYYGTGPYEQYF
>15|TRBD1|TRBJ2-5|TRBV7-6
TGTGCCAGCAGCCCGGGGACAGTATTACAAGAGACCCAGTACTTC
CASSPGTVLQETQYF
>14|TRBD1|TRBJ1-3|TRBV5-4
TGTGCCAGCAGCCTGGACAGGGCTGGAAACACCATATATTTT
CASSLDRAGNTIYF
>13|TRBD1|TRBJ1-5|TRBV19
TGTGCCAGTAGGTGGGACAGAGATCAGCCCCAGCATTTT
CASRWDRDQPQHF
>18|NA|TRBJ1-5|TRBV15
TGTGCCACCAGCAGAGATCCACGAGCCGGTAATAGCAATCAGCCCCAGCATTTT
CATSRDPRAGNSNQPQHF
>13|NA|TRBJ1-2|TRBV7-2
TGTGCCAGCAGCTTAGTATTGGAGGGCGGCTACACCTTC
CASSLVLEGGYTF
>12|TRBD1|TRBJ1-1|TRBV28
TGTGCCAGCAGTCCGAACAGGGGATCAGCTTTCTTT
CASSPNRGSAFF
>14|TRBD1|TRBJ1-1|TRBV6-5
TGTGCCAGCAGTTATGACAGGGGGAACACTGAAGCTTTCTTT
CASSYDRGNTEAFF
>17|NA|TRBJ1-5|TRBV7-8
TGTGCCAGCAGCTCCTCCGGGGTCACAGGGCGCGGTCAGCCCCAGCATTTT
CASSSSGVTGRGQPQHF
>19|NA|TRBJ1-2|TRBV6-2/TRBV6-3
TGTGCCAGCAGTTACCCCACAGACAGGCGGATCCTATCTAACTATGGCTACACCTTC
CASSYPTDRRILSNYGYTF